This is a list of T cell receptor beta chains from one sample in a study of shared clonotypes between healthy human individuals. Data came from immunoSEQ multiplex PCR; TCRdb stores just in-frame clones and leaves some out. The sample consists of about 800,000 clones, roughly 96% of them appearing once. Sample: naive CD8+ T cells sorted from blood. These receptor sequences come from a young man in good health. Both conserved end residues are part of each CDR3. The D gene is left open where the match is weak. For some rows the clone size is stated as once, few or many, or as a class when expanded; others skip it.

V gene	clone size	J gene	D gene	CDR3 DNA	CDR3 protein
TRBV18	NA	TRBJ1-5	NA	TGTGCCAGCTCACCAAAGGTTCAGCAAGTAGGGAATCAGCCCCAGCATTTT	CASSPKVQQVGNQPQHF
TRBV5-1	NA	TRBJ2-7	TRBD2	TGCGCCAGCAGCTTAGGGCTAGCGGGAGTTCTCGAGCAGTACTTC	CASSLGLAGVLEQYF
TRBV28	NA	TRBJ2-7	NA	TGTGCCAGCAGTCACCTAACAGGGTTTCACGAGCAGTACTTC	CASSHLTGFHEQYF
TRBV7-2	once	TRBJ2-5	TRBD2	TGTGCCAGCAGCCGACTAGCGGCCGCCCAAGAGACCCAGTACTTC	CASSRLAAAQETQYF
TRBV27	NA	TRBJ1-5	TRBD1	TGTGCCAGCAGTCTTGGGACAGGGGGCAATCAGCCCCAGCATTTT	CASSLGTGGNQPQHF
TRBV28	NA	TRBJ1-1	NA	TGTGCCAGCAGTTTCTCTACCGGGGGGAACACTGAAGCTTTCTTT	CASSFSTGGNTEAFF
TRBV7-9	NA	TRBJ2-5	NA	TGTGCCAGCAGCCCGGACACTCAAGAGACCCAGTACTTC	CASSPDTQETQYF
TRBV14	NA	TRBJ2-1	NA	TGTGCCAGCAGCCAAGACGCGGCCAGTCCGAACAATGAGCAGTTCTTC	CASSQDAASPNNEQFF
TRBV11-2	NA	TRBJ2-1	TRBD2	TGTGCCAGCAGCTCTAGCGGGAGCTCGTCGTACAATGAGCAGTTCTTC	CASSSSGSSSYNEQFF
TRBV11-2	NA	TRBJ1-3	NA	TGTGCCAGCAGCTTAGTACTTGGGGGCAGGCCTACTGGAAACACCATATATTTT	CASSLVLGGRPTGNTIYF
TRBV19	NA	TRBJ1-2	NA	TGTGCCAGTAGTATTATCTCCGGGACAAACTATGGCTACACCTTC	CASSIISGTNYGYTF
TRBV5-6	NA	TRBJ2-1	TRBD1	TGTGCCAGCAGCTATTTTAGGGACAGGGGCAATGAGCAGTTCTTC	CASSYFRDRGNEQFF
TRBV15	NA	TRBJ1-5	NA	TGTGCCACCAGCAGAGATAGGGGTAGCAATCAGCCCCAGCATTTT	CATSRDRGSNQPQHF
TRBV27	NA	TRBJ2-3	NA	TGTGCCAGCAGTTTATCGGGGGTTCCGGCCACAGATACGCAGTATTTT	CASSLSGVPATDTQYF
TRBV19	NA	TRBJ2-7	TRBD2	TGTGCCAGTAGTGCGGGACTAGCGGCCTACGAGCAGTACTTC	CASSAGLAAYEQYF
TRBV10-3	NA	TRBJ2-7	NA	TGTGCCATCATGTCCCCAGGGCTGGGCGAGCAGTACTTC	CAIMSPGLGEQYF
TRBV7-9	NA	TRBJ2-7	TRBD2	TGTGCCAGCAGCTTAGGCGGACTAGCGGCCTACTCCTACGAGCAGTACTTC	CASSLGGLAAYSYEQYF
TRBV5-1	NA	TRBJ2-1	TRBD1	TGCGCCAGCAGCTTGGAAGGGGACAGTTACAATGAGCAGTTCTTC	CASSLEGDSYNEQFF
TRBV19	NA	TRBJ2-7	NA	TGTGCCAGTAGTATTTTCGGACAGCCCTACGAGCAGTACTTC	CASSIFGQPYEQYF
TRBV19	NA	TRBJ2-1	NA	TGTGCCAGTACCGGGGACTTTAGCTCCTACAATGAGCAGTTCTTC	CASTGDFSSYNEQFF
TRBV5-6	NA	TRBJ1-5	NA	TGTGCCAGCAGCCTAGGAAGGGGTCAGCCCCAGCATTTT	CASSLGRGQPQHF
TRBV28	NA	TRBJ2-1	NA	TGTGCCAGCAGTTTTTTTCAGGGGGGAGGTGAGCAGTTCTTC	CASSFFQGGGEQFF
TRBV18	NA	TRBJ2-7	TRBD2	TGTGCCAGCTCACCTTTAGCGGGCATCACCCCAACCTACGAGCAGTACTTC	CASSPLAGITPTYEQYF
TRBV9	NA	TRBJ2-3	NA	TGTGCCAGCAGCGGACAGGTTAGCACAGATACGCAGTATTTT	CASSGQVSTDTQYF
TRBV7-9	NA	TRBJ2-7	NA	TGTGCCAGCAGCCCCTGGGACTCCTACGAGCAGTACTTC	CASSPWDSYEQYF
TRBV7-9	NA	TRBJ1-2	NA	TGTGCCAGCAGCTTAGAAGGTTTTGAGTATGGCTACACCTTC	CASSLEGFEYGYTF
TRBV4-1	NA	TRBJ2-7	TRBD2	TGCGCCAGCAGCCAAGAGGGGGGGACGGCCGAGCAGTACTTC	CASSQEGGTAEQYF
TRBV12-5	NA	TRBJ1-5	NA	TGTGCTAGTGGGGAGGGGTTCCGCAATCAGCCCCAGCATTTT	CASGEGFRNQPQHF
TRBV9	NA	TRBJ1-5	NA	TGTGCCAGCAGCGTAGGGTCCGGGATCAATCAGCCCCAGCATTTT	CASSVGSGINQPQHF
TRBV15	NA	TRBJ2-7	TRBD2	TGTGCCACCAGCGGTAACAGCGGGAAGGCTACCTACGAGCAGTACTTC	CATSGNSGKATYEQYF
TRBV7-9	NA	TRBJ2-7	TRBD2	TGTGCCAGCAGCTTAGCGGATCGAGCGGGAGTACTCGAGCAGTACTTC	CASSLADRAGVLEQYF